This TCR beta chain was captured by sequencing in a study of T cells after yellow fever vaccination. Study-wide points: Most primary-vaccination clones recurred post-booster (roughly 96% CD4, about 87% CD8).

The germline V gene has CDR1 SGHTA and CDR2 FQGNSA. The V gene lost 8 bases and the J gene lost 6 bases, with 14 bases spanning the gap. This CDR3 contains 13 residues. Via MiXCR, TCRdb re-called the 5' RACE reads, giving one row per CDR3 protein. Of roughly 340,000 distinct CDR3 sequences listed, approximately 3.9% are singletons. This clonotype was detected only a few times. Its antigen is undetermined. Material: PBMCs, obtained 5 days after the yellow fever booster vaccination. J is TRBJ1-5 and V is TRBV7-2; maybe TRBD1 (6 bases). This TCR was sampled from a man in his late teens or twenties who received the YFV17D yellow fever vaccine. The CDR3 loop reads CASPQGRFQPQHF. The CDR3 region has the DNA TGTGCCAGCCCACAGGGTAGGTTTCAGCCCCAGCATTTT. The full variable domain, completed using reference TRBV7-2 and TRBJ1-5, is GAGVSQSPSNKVTEKGKDVELRCDPISGHTALYWYRQSLGQGLEFLIYFQGNSAPDKSGLPSDRFSAERTGGSVSTLTIQRTQQEDSAVYLCASPQGRFQPQHFGDGTRLSIL.